Shown below are 21 T cell receptor beta chains from a single sample sequenced in a study of control samples from healthy donors and cancer patients. Clones were read by immunoSEQ multiplex PCR, and TCRdb kept only the in-frame ones, dropping some. The data show around 250,000 clones, approximately 80% seen once. Sequencing was performed on PBMCs. The source of these receptors is a woman aged 60-75 years with lung cancer.

In its sample, this clone was seen a few times. The chain links TRBV3-1 (or the pseudogene TRBV3-2) to TRBJ1-1; 7 bases align to TRBD1. After removal of 4 bases from V and 5 bases from J, the junction contained 7 bases not matched to a gene. The CDR3 totals 14 residues. Germline CDR1 and CDR2: LGHDT and YNNKEL (reference sequence). As DNA, the CDR3 is TGTGCCAGCAGCCTTACCCCAGGGGGGACTGAAGCTTTCTTT. Protein sequence: CASSLTPGGTEAFF.

V is TRBV5-1 and J is TRBJ1-1, with no clear D. Germline V CDR1 and CDR2: SGHRS, YFSETQ. Trimming removed 0 bases from V and 5 bases from J, with 8 bases in between. CDR3 size: 13 residues. The CDR3 DNA sequence: TGCGCCAGCAGCTTGGAATTAGGGACTGAAGCTTTCTTT. It is translated as CASSLELGTEAFF.

The gene calls are TRBV25-1 and TRBJ2-1; 11 positions agree with TRBD2. The CDR3 totals 18 residues. V was pared by 4 bases and J by 8 bases, with 16 bases of the junction left unmatched. The germline V gene has CDR1 MGHDK and CDR2 SYGVNS. The CDR3 region has the DNA TGTGCCAGCAGTGGGGTTCTTTGGGCTAGCGGGAGGATCGATGAGCAGTTCTTC. Translated, it gives CASSGVLWASGRIDEQFF.

The chain's CDR3 is CASSENRLALGNEQFF. The CDR3 DNA follows: TGCGCCAGCAGTGAAAACAGGCTAGCTCTCGGCAATGAGCAGTTCTTC. The chain has TRBV10-2 and TRBJ2-1; D may correspond to TRBD1 or TRBD2 (5 bases each). Trimming cost V 3 bases and J 6 bases, with 18 bases left between them. The germline V gene has CDR1 WSHSY and CDR2 SAAADI. CDR3 length: 16 amino acids.

This clone came up a few times. One base away lies a much larger clone, so this may be a sequencing read error. The J gene is TRBJ2-5, the V gene TRBV7-9; no firm D call. Germline CDR1 reads SEHNR; CDR2 reads FQNEAQ (reference sequence). Trimming took off 5 bases at V and 5 bases at J, with 6 bases between the two ends. There are 11 residues in the CDR3. The DNA for the CDR3 is TGTGCCAGCAGCCAATGGGAGACCCAGTACTTC. This encodes CASSQWETQYF.

The rearrangement joins TRBV6-5 to TRBJ2-1; D not certain. CDR3 length: 14 amino acids. Trimming cost V 0 bases and J 5 bases, with 8 bases left between them. In germline, CDR1 is MNHEY, CDR2 SVGAGI. In DNA form, the CDR3 reads TGTGCCAGCAGTTACTCACGGTCCGACAATGAGCAGTTCTTC. Protein product: CASSYSRSDNEQFF.

This clone was seen only a few times. The chain combines TRBV12-3 or TRBV12-4 with TRBJ2-3, with D possibly matching TRBD1 (6 bases). The CDR3 runs 13 residues. Trimming removed 0 bases from V and 11 bases from J, with 12 bases in between. The CDR3 sequence: CASSLAAQGRQYF. The CDR3 DNA is TGTGCCAGCAGTTTAGCAGCCCAGGGGAGGCAGTATTTT.

The gene calls are TRBV28 and TRBJ2-7; D might be TRBD1 or TRBD2, each matching 6 bases. CDR1 and CDR2 (germline): MDHEN, SYDVKM. V lost 6 bases to trimming and J lost 0 bases, with 15 bases between them. The CDR3 spans 15 residues. The CDR3, as DNA: TGTGCCAGCAGCTCTGCGGGACAAAACTCCTACGAGCAGTACTTC. It translates to CASSSAGQNSYEQYF.

The chain couples TRBV28 to TRBJ2-7, with TRBD2 matching 8 bases. The CDR3 sequence is 17 residues long. Germline assignment: CDR1 MDHEN and CDR2 SYDVKM. J was trimmed by 2 bases and V by 5 bases; bases with no gene match: 14. The CDR3 loop is CASSPLLSGSPTYEQYF. CDR3 in DNA: TGTGCCAGCAGTCCCCTCCTGAGCGGGAGTCCCACCTACGAGCAGTACTTC.

In its sample, this clone was seen a few times. The chain is built from TRBV27 and TRBJ2-1, with TRBD2 matching 9 bases. CDR1 is MNHEY, CDR2 SMNVEV, per germline (reference sequence). V shed 5 bases, J shed 1 base, and the junction held 12 bases outside the gene matches. The CDR3 is 18 amino acids. Here the CDR3 DNA reads TGTGCCAGCAGTCGGACCTCGGGGGCGGGAGGGTCCTACAATGAGCAGTTCTTC. Translation gives CASSRTSGAGGSYNEQFF.

V and J are TRBV6-1 and TRBJ2-3, with no clear D. The germline CDR1 and CDR2 sequences are MNHNS and SASEGT. Trimming stripped 1 base from V and 6 bases from J, with 8 bases between. The CDR3 consists of 13 residues. DNA for the CDR3: TGTGCCAGCAGTGAAGGAAAGCAGGATACGCAGTATTTT. Translating gives CASSEGKQDTQYF.

This chain joins TRBV6-5 and TRBJ2-7; no definite D call. The CDR3 is 12 amino acids. Trimming removed 7 bases from V and 10 bases from J, with 17 bases in between. Germline-derived CDR1 and CDR2 are MNHEY and SVGAGI. The CDR3 here is CASTRTPREQYF. The CDR3 DNA reads TGTGCCAGCACTAGGACGCCCCGTGAACAGTACTTC.

The chain recombines TRBV29-1 with TRBJ1-2, with TRBD1 matching 10 bases. This CDR3 is built from 11 residues. Trimming cost V 4 bases and J 7 bases; bases outside gene matches: 0. The germline V gene encodes CDR1 SQVTM and CDR2 ANQGSEA. CDR3 loop: CSVGQGAGYTF. CDR3 in DNA: TGCAGCGTTGGACAGGGGGCTGGCTACACCTTC. Using reference TRBV29-1 and TRBJ1-2 for the parts outside the CDR3, the full variable domain is SAVISQKPSRDICQRGTSLTIQCQVDSQVTMMFWYRQQPGQSLTLIATANQGSEATYESGFVIDKFPISRPNLTFSTLTVSNMSPEDSSIYLCSVGQGAGYTFGSGTRLTVV.

The J gene is TRBJ2-1, the V gene TRBV19, with D possibly TRBD2 on 5 matching bases. The CDR3 sequence is 13 residues long. Trimming stripped 3 bases from V and 4 bases from J, with 7 bases between. Germline lookup yields CDR1 LNHDA and CDR2 SQIVND (reference sequence). The CDR3 nucleotides read TGTGCCAGTAGTATCGGGAAATACAATGAGCAGTTCTTC. Encoded protein: CASSIGKYNEQFF.

This chain uses TRBV19 with TRBJ1-5, with a possible D match to TRBD1 (5 bases). The CDR3 consists of 15 residues. V was trimmed by 4 bases and J by 1 base, leaving 11 bases between them. Germline CDR1 and CDR2: LNHDA and SQIVND (reference sequence). CDR3 sequence reads: CASSTTDRSNQPQHF. The CDR3 DNA follows: TGTGCCAGTAGTACGACCGACAGAAGCAATCAGCCCCAGCATTTT.

The chain joins TRBV5-4 to TRBJ2-1, with D perhaps given as TRBD1 or TRBD2 (5 bases each). This CDR3 comprises 14 residues. Trimming left V 4 bases short and J 5 bases short, with 13 bases between. Germline V CDR1 and CDR2: SGHNT, YYREEE (reference sequence). The CDR3 bases are TGTGCCAGCAGCCCTGGGGGTCGGCACAATGAGCAGTTCTTC. Translation gives CASSPGGRHNEQFF. Full variable domain (outside the CDR3, taken from reference TRBV5-4 and TRBJ2-1): ETGVTQSPTHLIKTRGQQVTLRCSSQSGHNTVSWYQQALGQGPQFIFQYYREEENGRGNFPPRFSGLQFPNYSSELNVNALELDDSALYLCASSPGGRHNEQFFGPGTRLTVL.

V usage is TRBV25-1 and J usage is TRBJ1-1; 9 nucleotides agree with TRBD1. Unmatched junction bases numbered 4, after V lost 4 bases and J lost 4 bases. This CDR3 region has 14 residues. Germline V gene data show CDR1 as MGHDK and CDR2 as SYGVNS. The CDR3 here is CASSVTGGSTEAFF. In DNA, the CDR3 is TGTGCCAGCAGTGTGACAGGGGGGAGCACTGAAGCTTTCTTT.

V is TRBV10-3 and J is TRBJ1-6, with TRBD1 matching over 8 bases. Germline V lookup: CDR1 ENHRY, CDR2 SYGVKD. The CDR3 loop spans 15 amino acids. With 3 bases clipped from V and 6 bases from J, the junction kept 4 bases outside the gene matches. The CDR3 sequence is CAISDPTGGNSPLHF. CDR3 DNA sequence: TGTGCCATCAGTGACCCAACAGGGGGTAATTCACCCCTCCACTTT.

To note about this clone: Other nucleotide sequences from this sample produce the same CDR3. The rearrangement uses TRBV18 and TRBJ2-7; D perhaps matches TRBD2 (5 bases). Trimming stripped 1 base from V and 3 bases from J, with 10 bases between. Germline CDR1 reads KGHSH; CDR2 reads LQKENI. The CDR3 runs 14 residues. The CDR3 region has the DNA TGTGCCAGCTCACCACTTGCTAGCAGCTACGAGCAGTACTTC. Amino acid sequence: CASSPLASSYEQYF.

The chain links TRBV2 to TRBJ1-2, with D uncertain. This CDR3 is built from 14 residues. Trimming removed 4 bases at V and 1 base at J, with 10 bases between. Germline V gives CDR1 SNHLY, CDR2 FYNNEI. CDR3 amino acids: CASSAARVNYGYTF. CDR3 nucleotides: TGTGCCAGCAGTGCCGCACGGGTTAACTATGGCTACACCTTC.

As regards this clone: The same CDR3 is also encoded by other DNA sequences in this sample. The chain is built from TRBV11-1 and TRBJ2-3, with 10 bases aligning to TRBD2. The V and J ends lost 1 base and 1 base, in that order; junction bases with no gene match: 2. CDR3 length: 16 amino acids. Germline assignment: CDR1 SGHAT and CDR2 FQDESV (reference sequence). CDR3 protein: CASSLGLAGGTDTQYF. In nucleotides, the CDR3 is TGTGCCAGCAGCTTAGGCCTAGCGGGGGGCACAGATACGCAGTATTTT. Full variable domain (remainder filled in from reference TRBV11-1 and TRBJ2-3): EAEVAQSPRYKITEKSQAVAFWCDPISGHATLYWYRQILGQGPELLVQFQDESVVDDSQLPKDRFSAERLKGVDSTLKIQPAELGDSAMYLCASSLGLAGGTDTQYFGPGTRLTVL.